This TCR beta chain stems from a study of cytomegalovirus exposure and HLA in healthy donors. Findings and limits, study-wide: By a later analysis, the bulk of CMV-associated TCR beta chains appeared HLA-restricted. It was reported that TCR beta sequences correctly inferred the HLA-A and HLA-B alleles for most subjects. The productive fraction for most TCR beta V segments was about 90% or about 30% in an earlier analysis. Across HLA loci, a later analysis found differing TCR association rates, with DRB1 most and HLA-C fewest.

Looked up from germline, CDR1 is MDHEN and CDR2 is SYDVKM. The CDR3 consists of 15 residues. V was pared by 6 bases and J by 5 bases, with 9 bases of the junction left unmatched. The PCR contained 60 Vbeta and 13 Jbeta primers. Data came from immunoSEQ multiplex PCR; TCRdb stores just in-frame clones and leaves some out. The data hold more than 150,000 clones, with 81% observed a single time. This clone was observed a few times. The antigen remains unidentified. The TCR was taken from a man in his fifties or sixties in good health and CMV-seropositive. This sequence joins TRBV28 and TRBJ1-1, with TRBD1 identical over 10 bases. Input material: PBMCs. The CDR3 protein is CASRRDRGSGTEAFF. As DNA, the CDR3 is TGTGCCAGCAGAAGGGACAGGGGATCTGGGACTGAAGCTTTCTTT. Complete variable domain (other parts from reference TRBV28 and TRBJ1-1): DVKVTQSSRYLVKRTGEKVFLECVQDMDHENMFWYRQDPGLGLRLIYFSYDVKMKEKGDIPEGYSVSREKKERFSLILESASTNQTSMYLCASRRDRGSGTEAFFGQGTRLTVV.